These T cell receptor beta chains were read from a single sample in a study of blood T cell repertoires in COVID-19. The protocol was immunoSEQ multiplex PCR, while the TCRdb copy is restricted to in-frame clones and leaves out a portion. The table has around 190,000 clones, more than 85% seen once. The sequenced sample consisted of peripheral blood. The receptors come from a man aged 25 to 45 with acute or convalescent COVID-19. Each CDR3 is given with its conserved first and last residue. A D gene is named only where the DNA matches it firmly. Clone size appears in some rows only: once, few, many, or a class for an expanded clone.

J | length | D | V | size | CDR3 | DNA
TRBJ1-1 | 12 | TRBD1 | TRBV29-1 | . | CSLHRGNTEAFF | TGCAGCCTCCACAGGGGAAACACTGAAGCTTTCTTT
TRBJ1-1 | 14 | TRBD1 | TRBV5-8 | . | CASSLGRGRTEAFF | TGTGCCAGCAGCTTGGGGAGGGGGCGCACTGAAGCTTTCTTT
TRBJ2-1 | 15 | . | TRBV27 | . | CATPVRETGYNEQFF | TGTGCCACCCCGGTCCGGGAGACGGGGTACAATGAGCAGTTCTTC
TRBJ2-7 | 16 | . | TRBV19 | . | CASSKHQSGPFYEQYF | TGTGCCAGTAGTAAACATCAATCTGGTCCCTTTTACGAGCAGTACTTC
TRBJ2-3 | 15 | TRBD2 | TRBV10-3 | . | CAIRGGKVGTDTQYF | TGTGCCATCAGGGGGGGGAAGGTGGGCACAGATACGCAGTATTTT
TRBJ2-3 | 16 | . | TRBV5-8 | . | CASSFAIRRDTDTQYF | TGTGCCAGCAGCTTCGCAATACGGAGGGACACAGATACGCAGTATTTT
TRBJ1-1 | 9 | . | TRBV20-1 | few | CSATVNRAF | TGCAGTGCTACGGTTAACAGGGCTTTT
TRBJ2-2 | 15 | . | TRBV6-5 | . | CASSSIRGSTGELFF | TGTGCCAGCAGTTCGATTAGGGGAAGCACCGGGGAGCTGTTTTTT
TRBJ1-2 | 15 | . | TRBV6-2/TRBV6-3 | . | CASSYPSGSDYGYTF | TGTGCCAGCAGTTATCCGTCAGGTTCCGATTATGGCTACACCTTC
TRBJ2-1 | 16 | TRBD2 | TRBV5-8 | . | CASSRRTSGRTHEQFF | TGTGCCAGCAGCAGAAGGACTAGCGGGAGAACCCATGAGCAGTTCTTC
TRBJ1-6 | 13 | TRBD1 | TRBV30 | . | CAFRDRANSPLHF | TGTGCCTTCCGGGACAGGGCGAATTCACCCCTCCACTTT
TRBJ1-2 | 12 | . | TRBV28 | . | CASSLKPYGYTF | TGTGCCAGCAGTTTAAAGCCCTATGGCTACACCTTC
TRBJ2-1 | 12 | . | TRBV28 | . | CASSRMERQQFF | TGTGCCAGCAGCCGCATGGAGAGGCAGCAGTTCTTC
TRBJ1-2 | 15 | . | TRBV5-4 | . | CASSFGVGLDYGYTF | TGTGCCAGCAGCTTCGGTGTGGGGCTCGACTATGGCTACACCTTC
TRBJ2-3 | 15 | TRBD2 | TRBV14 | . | CASSQASGSTDTQYF | TGTGCCAGCAGCCAAGCTAGCGGGAGCACAGATACGCAGTATTTT
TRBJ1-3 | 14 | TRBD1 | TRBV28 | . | CASSSGQVGNTIYF | TGTGCCAGCAGTTCGGGACAGGTGGGAAACACCATATATTTT
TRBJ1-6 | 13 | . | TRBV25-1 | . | CASKGVYNSPLHF | TGTGCCAGCAAGGGGGTTTATAATTCACCCCTCCACTTT
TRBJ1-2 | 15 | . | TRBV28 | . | CASRNLPGLNYGYTF | TGTGCCAGCAGAAACCTCCCGGGACTGAACTATGGCTACACCTTC
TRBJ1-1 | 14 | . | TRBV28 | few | CASSLGHMNTEAFF | TGTGCCAGCAGTTTGGGACACATGAACACTGAAGCTTTCTTT